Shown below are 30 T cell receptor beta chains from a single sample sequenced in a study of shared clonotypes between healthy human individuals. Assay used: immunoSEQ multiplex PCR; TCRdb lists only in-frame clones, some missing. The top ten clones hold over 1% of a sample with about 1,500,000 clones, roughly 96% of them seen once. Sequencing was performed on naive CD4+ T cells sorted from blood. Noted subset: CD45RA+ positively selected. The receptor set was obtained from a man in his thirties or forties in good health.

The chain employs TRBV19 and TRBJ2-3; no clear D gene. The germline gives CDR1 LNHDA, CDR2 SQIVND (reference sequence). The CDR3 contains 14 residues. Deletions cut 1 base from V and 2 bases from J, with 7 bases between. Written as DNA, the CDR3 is TGTGCCAGTAGTATAGGGGCGTACACAGATACGCAGTATTTT. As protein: CASSIGAYTDTQYF.

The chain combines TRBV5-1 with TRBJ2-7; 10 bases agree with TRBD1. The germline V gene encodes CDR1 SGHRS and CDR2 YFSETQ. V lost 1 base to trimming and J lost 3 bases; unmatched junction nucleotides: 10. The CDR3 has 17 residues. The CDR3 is CASSLNPTGGYGYEQYF. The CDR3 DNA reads TGCGCCAGCAGCTTGAACCCGACAGGGGGCTATGGCTACGAGCAGTACTTC.

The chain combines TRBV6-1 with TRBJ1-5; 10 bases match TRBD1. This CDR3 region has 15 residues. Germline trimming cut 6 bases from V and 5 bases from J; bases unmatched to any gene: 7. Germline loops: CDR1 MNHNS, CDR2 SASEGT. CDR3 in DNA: TGTGCCAGCAGCGTGGACAGGGGGTCCTATCAGCCCCAGCATTTT. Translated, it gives CASSVDRGSYQPQHF.

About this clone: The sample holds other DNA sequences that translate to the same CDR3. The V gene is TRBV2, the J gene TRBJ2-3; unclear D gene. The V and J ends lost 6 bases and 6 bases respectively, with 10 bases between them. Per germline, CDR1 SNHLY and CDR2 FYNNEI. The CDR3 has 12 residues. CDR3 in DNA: TGTGCCAGCAGGGACCGACCCGATACGCAGTATTTT. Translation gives CASRDRPDTQYF.

The CDR3 sequence: CASSSGLAGGVNTGELFF. CDR3 nucleotide sequence: TGCGCCAGCAGCTCGGGACTAGCGGGAGGGGTGAACACCGGGGAGCTGTTTTTT. V usage is TRBV5-1 and J usage is TRBJ2-2, with 16 nucleotides matching TRBD2. Per germline, CDR1 SGHRS and CDR2 YFSETQ. This CDR3 is 18 amino acids long. The ends lost 3 bases at V and 1 base at J; junction bases unmatched: 3.

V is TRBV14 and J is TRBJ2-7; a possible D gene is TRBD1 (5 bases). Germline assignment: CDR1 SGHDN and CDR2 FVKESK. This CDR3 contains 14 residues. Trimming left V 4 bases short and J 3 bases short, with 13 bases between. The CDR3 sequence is CASSLQGLGYEQYF. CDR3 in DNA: TGTGCCAGCAGCCTCCAGGGATTGGGCTACGAGCAGTACTTC.

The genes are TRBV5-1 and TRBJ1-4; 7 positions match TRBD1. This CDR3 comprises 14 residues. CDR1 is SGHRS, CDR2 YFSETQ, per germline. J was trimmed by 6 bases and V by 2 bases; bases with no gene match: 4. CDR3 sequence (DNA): TGCGCCAGCAGCTTTTCGGGACAGTATGAAAAACTGTTTTTT. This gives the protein CASSFSGQYEKLFF.

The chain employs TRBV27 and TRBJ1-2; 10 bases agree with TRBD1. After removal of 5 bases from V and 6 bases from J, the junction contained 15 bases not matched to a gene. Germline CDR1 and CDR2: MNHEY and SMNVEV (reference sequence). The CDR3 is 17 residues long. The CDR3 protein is CASSLLPGQGSVDGYTF. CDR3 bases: TGTGCCAGCAGTCTCCTCCCGGGACAGGGGTCGGTTGATGGCTACACCTTC.

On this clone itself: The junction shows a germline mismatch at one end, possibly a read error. The CDR3: CASSVESGTSIDTQYF. The CDR3 nucleotides read TGTGCCAGCAGCGTGGAATCCGGGACTAGCATAGATACGCAGTATTTT. V and J are TRBV9 and TRBJ2-3; 9 nucleotides match TRBD2. The germline gives CDR1 SGDLS, CDR2 YYNGEE. The CDR3 totals 16 residues.

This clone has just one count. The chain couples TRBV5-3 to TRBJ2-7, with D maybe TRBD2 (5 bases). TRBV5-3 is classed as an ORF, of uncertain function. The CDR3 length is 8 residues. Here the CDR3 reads CARSPGLV. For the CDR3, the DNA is TGTGCCAGAAGCCCTGGACTGGTC.

CDR3 in DNA: TGTGCCAGCAGCTACAGGGGGCTTAGCGGGAGTGGCACCGGGGAGCTGTTTTTT. Translated: CASSYRGLSGSGTGELFF. The V call is TRBV7-9, the J call TRBJ2-2; D might be TRBD1 or TRBD2, each matching 9 bases. Trimming shortened V by 4 bases and J by 4 bases, and 22 bases separated the two germline ends. The CDR3 has 18 residues. Germline V CDR1 and CDR2: SEHNR, FQNEAQ (reference sequence).

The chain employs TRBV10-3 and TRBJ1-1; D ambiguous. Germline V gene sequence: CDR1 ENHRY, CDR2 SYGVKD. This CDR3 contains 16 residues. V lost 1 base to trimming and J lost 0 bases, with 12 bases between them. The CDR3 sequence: CAISEYAGVLNTEAFF. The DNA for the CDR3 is TGTGCCATCAGTGAGTATGCTGGGGTTTTGAACACTGAAGCTTTCTTT.

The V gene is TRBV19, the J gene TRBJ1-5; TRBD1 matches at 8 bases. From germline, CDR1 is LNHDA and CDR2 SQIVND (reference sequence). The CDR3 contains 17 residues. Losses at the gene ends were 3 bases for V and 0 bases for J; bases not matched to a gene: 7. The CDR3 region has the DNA TGTGCCAGTAGTATTTACGGGACAGGTGATAGCAATCAGCCCCAGCATTTT. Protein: CASSIYGTGDSNQPQHF. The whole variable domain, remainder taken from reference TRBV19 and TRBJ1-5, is DGGITQSPKYLFRKEGQNVTLSCEQNLNHDAMYWYRQDPGQGLRLIYYSQIVNDFQKGDIAEGYSVSREKKESFPLTVTSAQKNPTAFYLCASSIYGTGDSNQPQHFGDGTRLSIL.

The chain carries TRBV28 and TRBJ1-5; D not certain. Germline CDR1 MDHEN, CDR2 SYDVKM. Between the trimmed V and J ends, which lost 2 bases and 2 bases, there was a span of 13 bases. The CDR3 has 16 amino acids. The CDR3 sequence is CASSLNVGKGNQPQHF. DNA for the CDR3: TGTGCCAGCAGTTTAAACGTAGGGAAAGGCAATCAGCCCCAGCATTTT.

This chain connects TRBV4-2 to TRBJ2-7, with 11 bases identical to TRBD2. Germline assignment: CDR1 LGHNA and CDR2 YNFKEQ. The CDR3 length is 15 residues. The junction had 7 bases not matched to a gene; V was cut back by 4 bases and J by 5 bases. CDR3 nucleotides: TGTGCCAGCAGCCTACTAGCGGGAGTCAGCAACGAGCAGTACTTC. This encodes CASSLLAGVSNEQYF.

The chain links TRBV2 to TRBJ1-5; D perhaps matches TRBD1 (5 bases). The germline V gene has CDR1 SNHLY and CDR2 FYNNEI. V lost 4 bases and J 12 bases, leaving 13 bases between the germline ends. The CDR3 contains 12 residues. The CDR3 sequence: CASSGTGTRQHF. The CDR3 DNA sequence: TGTGCCAGCAGTGGAACCGGGACCCGCCAGCATTTT.

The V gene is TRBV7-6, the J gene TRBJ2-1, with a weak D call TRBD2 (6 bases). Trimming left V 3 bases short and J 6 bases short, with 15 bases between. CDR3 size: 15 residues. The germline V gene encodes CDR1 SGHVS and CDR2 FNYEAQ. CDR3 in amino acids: CASSFGTSATNEQFF. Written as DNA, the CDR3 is TGTGCCAGCAGCTTCGGGACTTCGGCGACCAATGAGCAGTTCTTC.

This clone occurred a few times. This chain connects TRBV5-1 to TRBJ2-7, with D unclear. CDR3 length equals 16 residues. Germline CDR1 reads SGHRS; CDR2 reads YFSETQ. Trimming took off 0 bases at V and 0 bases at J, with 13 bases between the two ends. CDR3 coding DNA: TGCGCCAGCAGCTTGGGGTTTAGAGAGAGCTCCTACGAGCAGTACTTC. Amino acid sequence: CASSLGFRESSYEQYF.

CDR3 nucleotide sequence: TGTGCCAGCAGTTTGATAGCGGGAGCCCTGGGTGAGCAGTTCTTC. Protein sequence: CASSLIAGALGEQFF. This chain joins TRBV27 and TRBJ2-1; 9 bases match TRBD2. Germline assignment: CDR1 MNHEY and CDR2 SMNVEV (reference sequence). The J segment lost 9 bases and the V segment lost 3 bases, leaving 9 bases of the junction unmatched. CDR3 length: 15 residues.

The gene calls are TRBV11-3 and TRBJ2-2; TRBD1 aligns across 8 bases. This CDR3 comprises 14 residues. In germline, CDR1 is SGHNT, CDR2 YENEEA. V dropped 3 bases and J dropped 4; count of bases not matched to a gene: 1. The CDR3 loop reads CASSFTGGTGELFF. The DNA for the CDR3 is TGTGCCAGCAGCTTCACAGGGGGCACCGGGGAGCTGTTTTTT.

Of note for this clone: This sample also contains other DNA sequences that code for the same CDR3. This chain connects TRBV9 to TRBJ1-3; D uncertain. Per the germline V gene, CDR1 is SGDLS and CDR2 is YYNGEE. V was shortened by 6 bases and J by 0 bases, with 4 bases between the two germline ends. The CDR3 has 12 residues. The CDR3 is CASKGSGNTIYF. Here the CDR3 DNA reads TGTGCCAGCAAGGGCTCTGGAAACACCATATATTTT.

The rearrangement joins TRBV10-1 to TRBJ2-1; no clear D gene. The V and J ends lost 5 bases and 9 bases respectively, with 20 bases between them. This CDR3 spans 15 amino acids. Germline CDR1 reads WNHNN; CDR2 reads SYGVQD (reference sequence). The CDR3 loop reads CASSREAGPMAEQFF. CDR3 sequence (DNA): TGCGCCAGCAGTAGAGAAGCCGGGCCCATGGCTGAGCAGTTCTTC.

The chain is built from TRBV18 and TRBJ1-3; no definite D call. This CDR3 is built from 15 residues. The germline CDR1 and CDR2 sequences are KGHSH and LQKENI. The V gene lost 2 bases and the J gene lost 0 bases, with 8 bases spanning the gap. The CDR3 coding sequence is TGTGCCAGCTCACCAGATGGCAGCTCTGGAAACACCATATATTTT. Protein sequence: CASSPDGSSGNTIYF.

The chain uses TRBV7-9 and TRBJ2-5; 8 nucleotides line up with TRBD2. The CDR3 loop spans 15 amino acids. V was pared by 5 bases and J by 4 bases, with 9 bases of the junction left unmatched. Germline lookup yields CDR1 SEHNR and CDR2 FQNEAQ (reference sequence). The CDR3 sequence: CASSPSGREGETQYF. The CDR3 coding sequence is TGTGCCAGCAGCCCGAGCGGGAGAGAGGGAGAGACCCAGTACTTC.

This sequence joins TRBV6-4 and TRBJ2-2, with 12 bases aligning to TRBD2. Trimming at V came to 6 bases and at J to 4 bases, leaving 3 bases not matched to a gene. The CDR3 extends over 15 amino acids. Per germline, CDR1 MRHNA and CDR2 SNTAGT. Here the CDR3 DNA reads TGTGCCAGCAGACCACTAGCGGGAGGCACCGGGGAGCTGTTTTTT. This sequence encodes CASRPLAGGTGELFF.

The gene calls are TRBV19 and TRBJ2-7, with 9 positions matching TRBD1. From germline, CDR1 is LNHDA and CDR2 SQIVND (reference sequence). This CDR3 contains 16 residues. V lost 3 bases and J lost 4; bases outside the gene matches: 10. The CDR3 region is CASSISPGTGSYEQYF. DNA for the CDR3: TGTGCCAGTAGTATCTCCCCCGGGACAGGGTCATACGAGCAGTACTTC. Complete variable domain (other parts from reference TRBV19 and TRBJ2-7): DGGITQSPKYLFRKEGQNVTLSCEQNLNHDAMYWYRQDPGQGLRLIYYSQIVNDFQKGDIAEGYSVSREKKESFPLTVTSAQKNPTAFYLCASSISPGTGSYEQYFGPGTRLTVT.

In DNA form, the CDR3 reads TGTGCCAGCAGCTTGCCGGGGTCAGGGGGACCCGAGCAGTACTTC. It codes for CASSLPGSGGPEQYF. This sequence joins TRBV5-4 and TRBJ2-7, with 7 bases that match TRBD1. The CDR3 runs to 15 residues. V dropped 1 base and J dropped 6; count of bases not matched to a gene: 10. Germline V gene data show CDR1 as SGHNT and CDR2 as YYREEE (reference sequence).

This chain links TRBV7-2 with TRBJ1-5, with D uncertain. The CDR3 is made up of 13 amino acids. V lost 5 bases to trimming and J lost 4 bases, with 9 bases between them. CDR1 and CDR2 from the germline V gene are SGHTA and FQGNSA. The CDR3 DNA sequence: TGTGCCAGCAGCCCACACTTAAATCAGCCCCAGCATTTT. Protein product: CASSPHLNQPQHF.

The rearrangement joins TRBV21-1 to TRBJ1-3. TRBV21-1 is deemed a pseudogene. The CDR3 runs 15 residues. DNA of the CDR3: TGTGCCAGCAGCACCGAGTTGAACTCTGGAAACACCATATATTTT. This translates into CASSTELNSGNTIYF.

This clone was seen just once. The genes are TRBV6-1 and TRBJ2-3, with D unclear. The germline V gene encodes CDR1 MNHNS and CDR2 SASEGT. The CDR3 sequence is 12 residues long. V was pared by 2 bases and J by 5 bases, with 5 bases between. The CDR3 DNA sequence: TGTGCCAGCAGTGAATGGGTAGATACGCAGTATTTT. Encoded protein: CASSEWVDTQYF.